This T cell receptor beta chain was retrieved from a study of T-cell reconstitution after alpha-beta-depleted transplantation in children. As concerns this clonotype: Its target is not known.

Construction of the TCRbeta library involved unique molecular identifiers. TCRdb re-called the PCR reads through MiXCR, storing one row per CDR3 protein. Of fewer than 550,000 distinct CDR3 sequences in the sample, roughly 15% were seen once. The ends lost 4 bases at V and 5 bases at J; junction bases unmatched: 7. The CDR3 consists of 15 residues. Findings and limits, study-wide: Alpha-beta T cells about two months after transplant reportedly derived from several hundred expanded graft clones.

The receptor's source is a boy younger than two who had a stem cell transplant for Wiskott-Aldrich syndrome, so the T cells may come from the graft donor. Here the sequenced sample was PBMCs, mostly from graft donor cells, taken 360 days after TCRalphabeta/CD19-depleted stem cell transplant. The V gene is TRBV12-3 or TRBV12-4, the J gene TRBJ2-3, with TRBD2 matching 9 bases. CDR3 DNA: TGTGCCAGCAGTTCTACTAGCGGGCCCGGAGATACGCAGTATTTT. It encodes CASSSTSGPGDTQYF.